The TCR beta chain under discussion was sequenced for a study of CD8+ T cells in alopecia areata. The germline CDR1 and CDR2 sequences are MNHEY and SMNVEV (reference sequence). The CDR3 is 16 residues long. V lost 2 bases and J lost 4, with 15 bases in between. Treatment noted: oral pan-JAK inhibitor, 5-10 mg twice daily. Extracted RNA was reverse transcribed, and the resulting cDNA served as sequencing template. The repertoire was sequenced with immunoSEQ multiplex PCR; TCRdb's copy has only in-frame clones and lacks some. The sample includes some 80,000 clones, roughly 66% of them seen just once. The V and J genes are TRBV27 and TRBJ2-1; no reliable D call. The sample was CD8+ T cells sorted from blood, taken at week 24, from a patient treated with tofacitinib. The sequence came from a human donor with alopecia areata. The CDR3 loop reads CASSLVTPSRYNEQFF. CDR3 nucleotides: TGTGCCAGCAGTTTAGTGACGCCCTCACGGTACAATGAGCAGTTCTTC.